These 16 T cell receptor beta chains were sequenced from one sample in a study of CD8 T cells in Susac syndrome. The RNA input was roughly 0.45 to 1 ug, and it was reverse transcribed with random hexamers. TCRdb ran MiXCR on the immunoSEQ multiplex PCR reads and lists one entry per CDR3 protein. The data contain about 150,000 distinct CDR3 sequences, approximately 94% of them singletons. Sequenced input: CD4+ T cells from PBMCs. Receptor source: a human donor in good health.

The V and J genes are TRBV20-1 and TRBJ2-5; tentative D call: TRBD1 (5 bases). The CDR3 has 15 residues. V lost 0 bases and J 2 bases, leaving 13 bases between the germline ends. Germline CDR1 DFQATT, CDR2 SNEGSKA (reference sequence). CDR3 amino acids: CSARDPQGRQETQYF. The CDR3 bases are TGCAGTGCTAGAGATCCCCAGGGCAGGCAAGAGACCCAGTACTTC.

The chain couples TRBV20-1 to TRBJ2-6; D is unresolved. The germline gives CDR1 DFQATT, CDR2 SNEGSKA (reference sequence). This CDR3 has 16 amino acids. Trimming pared 1 base from V and 2 bases from J, leaving 12 bases between. The CDR3 loop reads CSARVLESPGANVLTF. CDR3 nucleotides: TGCAGTGCTAGAGTCCTCGAGAGCCCTGGGGCCAACGTCCTGACTTTC.

This rearrangement joins TRBV27 to TRBJ1-2; 8 bases agree with TRBD1. Germline V lookup: CDR1 MNHEY, CDR2 SMNVEV (reference sequence). This CDR3 is built from 15 residues. Trimming cost V 5 bases and J 0 bases; bases outside gene matches: 5. The CDR3 region has the DNA TGTGCCAGCAGTAGAGGACAGGGAGCTAACTATGGCTACACCTTC. Translated, it gives CASSRGQGANYGYTF.

The chain links TRBV4-1 to TRBJ2-5; the D gene is possibly TRBD2 (6 bases). Between the trimmed V and J ends, which lost 4 bases and 4 bases, there was a span of 13 bases. The CDR3 contains 14 residues. Germline V lookup: CDR1 MGHRA, CDR2 YSYEKL. CDR3 sequence (DNA): TGCGCCAGCAGCCGACGGGAGTTCCGAGAGACCCAGTACTTC. Translating it yields CASSRREFRETQYF.

The chain is built from TRBV29-1 and TRBJ2-2; D gene unclear. The V end lost 4 bases, the J end lost 1 base, and 7 bases lay between the germline ends. Germline CDR1 reads SQVTM; CDR2 reads ANQGSEA. This CDR3 has 13 amino acids. The CDR3 DNA reads TGCAGCGTTGTGGGGTGGAACACCGGGGAGCTGTTTTTT. This gives the protein CSVVGWNTGELFF.

The genes are TRBV12-3 or TRBV12-4 and TRBJ2-4, with TRBD2 matching 8 bases. CDR3 length: 16 amino acids. The ends lost 3 bases at V and 0 bases at J; junction bases unmatched: 4. CDR3 loop: CASSFGGVLAKNIQYF. The CDR3 DNA follows: TGTGCCAGCAGTTTCGGGGGGGTCCTAGCCAAAAACATTCAGTACTTC.

This sequence joins TRBV28 and TRBJ2-5; weak D call: TRBD2 (6 bases). The CDR3 totals 14 residues. Germline values: CDR1 MDHEN, CDR2 SYDVKM. Trimming took 5 bases from V and 9 from J, leaving 19 bases between them. The CDR3 is CASSTPAGRRAQYF. The CDR3 nucleotides are TGTGCCAGCAGTACCCCGGCGGGGCGGAGGGCCCAGTACTTC.

The chain is built from TRBV20-1 and TRBJ2-6; TRBD1 is a possible D gene (6 bases). The germline V gene encodes CDR1 DFQATT and CDR2 SNEGSKA (reference sequence). This CDR3 region has 14 residues. V gave up 1 base and J gave up 4 bases, with 8 bases separating them. The CDR3 DNA is TGCAGTGCTAGAGCCGACAGGGGGGCCAACGTCCTGACTTTC. It codes for CSARADRGANVLTF.

The chain uses TRBV12-3 or TRBV12-4 and TRBJ2-3; perhaps TRBD1 as D (5 bases). The CDR3 is 14 residues long. V was clipped by 5 bases and J by 5 bases, with 14 bases between them. In DNA form, the CDR3 reads TGTGCCAGCAGTCAGGACATATGGGGAGATACGCAGTATTTT. Encoded protein: CASSQDIWGDTQYF.

CDR3 DNA sequence: TGCGCCAGCAGGGAAACGGGGGACACCGGGGAGCTGTTTTTT. It translates to CASRETGDTGELFF. The chain combines TRBV5-1 with TRBJ2-2; D is perhaps TRBD2 (6 bases). This CDR3 comprises 14 residues. Between the trimmed V and J ends, which lost 5 bases and 3 bases, there was a span of 11 bases. Per germline, CDR1 SGHRS and CDR2 YFSETQ.

The genes are TRBV2 and TRBJ1-2; no definite D call. V was cut by 3 bases and J by 1 base, with 9 bases left in between. In germline, CDR1 is SNHLY, CDR2 FYNNEI. This CDR3 contains 14 residues. The CDR3 sequence: CASSENELNYGYTF. DNA for the CDR3: TGTGCCAGCAGTGAGAATGAGCTTAACTATGGCTACACCTTC.

The genes are TRBV7-8 and TRBJ2-2, with D perhaps matching TRBD1 (6 bases). The germline CDR1 and CDR2 sequences are SGHVS and FQNEAQ. V was shortened by 5 bases and J by 5 bases, with 15 bases between the two germline ends. The CDR3 has 15 amino acids. The CDR3 coding sequence is TGTGCCAGCAGCCTGTGGGGGACAAGGACCGGGGAGCTGTTTTTT. Translation: CASSLWGTRTGELFF.

The V call is TRBV27, the J call TRBJ2-7, with D possibly TRBD2 on 6 matching bases. V was cut by 6 bases and J by 0 bases, with 30 bases left in between. This CDR3 comprises 20 residues. Germline V gene lookup returns CDR1 MNHEY and CDR2 SMNVEV (reference sequence). CDR3 sequence reads: CASSPVGTGLVGSPSYEQYF. In DNA, the CDR3 is TGTGCCAGCAGCCCCGTCGGGACTGGGCTAGTGGGCTCACCCTCCTACGAGCAGTACTTC.

The V and J genes are TRBV20-1 and TRBJ2-5; 9 bases agree with TRBD2. The CDR3 spans 17 residues. V lost 2 bases to trimming and J lost 0 bases; unmatched junction nucleotides: 10. Looked up from germline, CDR1 is DFQATT and CDR2 is SNEGSKA (reference sequence). CDR3 DNA sequence: TGCAGTGCTAGATGGCTGGAGGCGGGAGGGCACCAAGAGACCCAGTACTTC. This translates into CSARWLEAGGHQETQYF.

The chain has TRBV29-1 and TRBJ1-1, with D maybe TRBD1 (6 bases). Germline V gives CDR1 SQVTM, CDR2 ANQGSEA. The CDR3 has 19 amino acids. V lost 4 bases and J lost 0, with 27 bases in between. The CDR3 sequence is CSVGGGRGQTSMMNTEAFF. As DNA, the CDR3 is TGCAGCGTTGGGGGGGGCAGAGGGCAAACCTCGATGATGAACACTGAAGCTTTCTTT.

The chain is built from TRBV6-6 and TRBJ2-1; 7 bases are a match to TRBD2. Germline values: CDR1 MNHNY, CDR2 SVGAGI (reference sequence). The CDR3 consists of 14 residues. V dropped 7 bases and J dropped 1; count of bases not matched to a gene: 4. Written as DNA, the CDR3 is TGTGCCAGCACGGGACTACCATCCTACAATGAGCAGTTCTTC. Translating gives CASTGLPSYNEQFF.